This TCR beta chain was retrieved from a study of cytomegalovirus exposure and HLA in healthy donors. CDR1 SGHDT and CDR2 YYEEEE come from the germline V gene. The V end was cut by 2 bases, the J end by 0 bases, with 12 bases between. CDR3 length: 15 amino acids. The validation cohort, a group of over a hundred subjects, included the donors and was separate from the roughly 720-subject first cohort. Clones were sequenced by immunoSEQ multiplex PCR, and TCRdb holds only the in-frame ones, with some missing. The table includes some 77,000 clones, roughly 94% detected once. The sample holds one count of this clone. Its specificity is not known. Regarding the study as a whole: Researchers counted around 150 TCR beta chains as cytomegalovirus-associated. Most TCR sequences showed up rarely, but some public TCRs showed up in many donors. In the 130 or so validation repertoires, more than 85% of cluster scores exceeded 0, per a later analysis.

The rearrangement links TRBV5-6 to TRBJ2-7; tentatively, D is TRBD2 (6 bases). Sequenced: PBMCs. The receptor was isolated from a man younger than 35 in good health and CMV-seropositive. The CDR3 DNA reads TGTGCCAGCAGCTTTAGGGACGGGAGCTCCTACGAGCAGTACTTC. Its translation: CASSFRDGSSYEQYF.